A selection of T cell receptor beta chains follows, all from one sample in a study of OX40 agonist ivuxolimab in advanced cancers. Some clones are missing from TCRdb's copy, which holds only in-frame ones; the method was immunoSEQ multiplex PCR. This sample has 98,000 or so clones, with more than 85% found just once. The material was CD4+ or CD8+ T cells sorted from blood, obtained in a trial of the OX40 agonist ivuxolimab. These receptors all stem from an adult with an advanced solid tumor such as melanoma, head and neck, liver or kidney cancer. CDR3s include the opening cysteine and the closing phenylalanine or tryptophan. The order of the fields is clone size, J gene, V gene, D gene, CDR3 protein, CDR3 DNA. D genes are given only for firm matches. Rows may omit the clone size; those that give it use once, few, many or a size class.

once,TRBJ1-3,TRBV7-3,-,CASSLSGPGDSGNTIYF,TGTGCCAGCAGCTTATCGGGTCCCGGAGACTCTGGAAACACCATATATTTT
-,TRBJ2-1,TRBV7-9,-,CASSLGWGEQFF,TGTGCCAGCAGCTTAGGCTGGGGGGAGCAGTTCTTC
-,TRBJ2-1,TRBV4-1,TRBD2,CASSQGTLSGSHSYNEQFF,TGCGCCAGCAGCCAAGGGACCCTTAGCGGGAGCCACTCCTACAATGAGCAGTTCTTC
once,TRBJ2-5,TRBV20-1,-,CSATEKETQYF,TGCAGTGCTACAGAGAAAGAGACCCAGTACTTC
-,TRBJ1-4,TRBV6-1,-,CASSIRGATNEKLFF,TGTGCCAGCAGTATCCGGGGTGCAACTAATGAAAAACTGTTTTTT
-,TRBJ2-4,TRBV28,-,CASNPSLAKNIQYF,TGTGCCAGCAACCCCTCCTTAGCCAAAAACATTCAGTACTTC
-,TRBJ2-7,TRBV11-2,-,CASSLARGRIHEQYF,TGTGCCAGCAGCTTAGCCAGGGGTAGAATCCACGAGCAGTACTTC
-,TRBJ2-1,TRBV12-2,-,CAAPPGIEQFF,TGTGCAGCCCCCCCCGGGATTGAGCAGTTCTTC
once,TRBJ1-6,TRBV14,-,CASSARTQSSPLHF,TGTGCCAGCAGCGCCAGGACACAGAGCTCACCCCTCCACTTT
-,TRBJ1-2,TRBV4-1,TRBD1,CASSQDRDRAYGYTF,TGCGCCAGCAGCCAAGATCGGGACAGGGCCTATGGCTACACCTTC
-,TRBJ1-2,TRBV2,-,CASSEAQSYGYTF,TGTGCCAGCAGTGAAGCGCAGAGCTATGGCTACACCTTC
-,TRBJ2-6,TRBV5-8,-,CASSLTRVRANVLTF,TGTGCCAGCAGCCTTACCCGAGTTAGGGCCAACGTCCTGACTTTC
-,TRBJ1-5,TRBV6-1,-,CASLPAISNQPQHF,TGTGCCAGCCTTCCTGCGATTAGCAATCAGCCCCAGCATTTT
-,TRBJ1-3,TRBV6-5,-,CASSYSGEGNTIYF,TGTGCCAGCAGTTACAGCGGGGAGGGAAACACCATATATTTT
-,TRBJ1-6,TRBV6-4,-,CASSLIQTTDMDSPLHF,TGTGCCAGCAGTCTAATACAAACCACAGACATGGATTCACCCCTCCACTTT